The clone carrying this TCR beta chain was observed a single time. Germline V gene data show CDR1 as KGHSH and CDR2 as LQKENI. J gave up 3 bases and V 4 bases, and 2 bases lay outside the gene matches. This CDR3 is 14 amino acids long. These data come from a study of blood T cell repertoires in COVID-19. Profiling relied on immunoSEQ multiplex PCR, and the TCRdb table lists in-frame clones only, not all of them. The sample yields about 74,000 clones, just under 85% seen once. The TCR comes from a man in his 70s with acute or convalescent COVID-19. The genes are TRBV18 and TRBJ1-5; the match to TRBD1 covers 8 bases. Sample: peripheral blood. CDR3 sequence (DNA): TGTGCCAGCTCACTGGACAGGGACAATCAGCCCCAGCATTTT. This encodes CASSLDRDNQPQHF.